The 27 T cell receptor beta chains given below trace back to one sample, sequenced in a study of Graves' ophthalmopathy and Graves' hyperthyroidism. Amplification from RNA transcripts yielded the TCR beta CDR3 regions. The authors performed first-round RT-PCR with HTBI primers and then a second-round multiplex PCR. TCRdb redid the calling of the multiplex PCR reads with MiXCR, one entry per CDR3 protein. The repertoire includes over a million distinct CDR3 sequences, less than 45% of them detected once, and over 8.5% sits in the top ten. Sequences were obtained from peripheral blood or thyroid tissue (not recorded which). The receptors come from an adult man with Graves' hyperthyroidism.

The chain uses TRBV29-1 and TRBJ1-1; TRBD1 matches at 9 bases. The CDR3 spans 13 residues. Trimming took 8 bases from V and 5 from J; bases not matched to a gene: 9. CDR1 is SQVTM and CDR2 is ANQGSEA in the germline V gene. CDR3 loop: CSSPLTGGTEAFF. In DNA, the CDR3 is TGCAGCTCACCCTTGACAGGGGGGACTGAAGCTTTCTTT.

The rearrangement links TRBV6-4 to TRBJ1-3; the D gene is possibly TRBD1 (5 bases). The CDR3 consists of 17 residues. V was trimmed by 4 bases and J by 2 bases, leaving 18 bases between them. Germline values: CDR1 MRHNA, CDR2 SNTAGT. DNA for the CDR3: TGTGCCAGCAGTGCCCTACGCTCAGGGAAGGCTGGAAACACCATATATTTT. Encoded protein: CASSALRSGKAGNTIYF.

This clonotype was counted between two and nine times. A read error is possible here, since a much larger clone lies one base away. This rearrangement joins TRBV25-1 to TRBJ2-5, with D perhaps TRBD1 (6 bases). The CDR3 totals 11 residues. The germline CDR1 and CDR2 sequences are MGHDK and SYGVNS. The V end lost 8 bases, the J end lost 7 bases, and 11 bases lay between the germline ends. The CDR3 loop reads CASALGGTQYF. CDR3 nucleotides: TGTGCCAGCGCGTTAGGGGGGACCCAGTACTTC.

The chain recombines TRBV20-1 with TRBJ1-1, with D maybe TRBD1 (6 bases). CDR1 and CDR2 from the germline V gene are DFQATT and SNEGSKA (reference sequence). The CDR3 sequence is 14 residues long. Trimming removed 5 bases from V and 1 base from J, with 14 bases in between. The CDR3 DNA is TGCAGTGCTGGGTTAGGACAGCGGAACACTGAAGCTTTCTTT. Protein: CSAGLGQRNTEAFF.

This rearrangement joins TRBV10-3 to TRBJ2-7, with D possibly TRBD1 on 6 matching bases. V was cut by 7 bases and J by 6 bases, with 22 bases left in between. This CDR3 is built from 15 residues. The germline gives CDR1 ENHRY, CDR2 SYGVKD. CDR3: CAINSVPTGTSEQYF. For the CDR3, the DNA is TGTGCCATCAACTCCGTACCTACGGGGACATCCGAGCAGTACTTC.

This clonotype occurred a few times. The chain couples TRBV29-1 to TRBJ2-5; tentatively, D is TRBD2 (5 bases). Germline-derived CDR1 and CDR2 are SQVTM and ANQGSEA. This CDR3 is built from 11 residues. As DNA, the CDR3 is TGCAGTTTAGCGCGAGAGGCGACCCAGTACTTC. Translation gives CSLAREATQYF.

The chain is built from TRBV5-1 and TRBJ2-7, with 9 bases that match TRBD1. Germline trimming cut 4 bases from V and 3 bases from J; bases unmatched to any gene: 14. The CDR3 spans 17 residues. Germline V lookup: CDR1 SGHRS, CDR2 YFSETQ. This chain's CDR3 is CASSQYEKTGGIYEQYF. For the CDR3, the DNA is TGCGCCAGCAGCCAGTACGAGAAGACAGGGGGTATCTACGAGCAGTACTTC.

To note about this clonotype: A read error may produce the germline difference seen at one junction end. The J gene is TRBJ1-1, the V gene TRBV7-9; a possible D gene is TRBD1 (6 bases). The CDR3 is made up of 14 amino acids. In germline, CDR1 is SEHNR, CDR2 FQNEAQ (reference sequence). CDR3 sequence reads: CASSSRTANTEALF. The CDR3 DNA is TGTGCCAGCAGCTCAAGGACAGCGAACACTGAAGCTCTCTTT.

In its sample, this clonotype was seen many times. The chain links TRBV6-4 to TRBJ1-5; perhaps TRBD1 as D (5 bases). The CDR3 totals 12 residues. Per germline, CDR1 MRHNA and CDR2 SNTAGT. Trimming pared 8 bases from V and 6 bases from J, leaving 11 bases between. The CDR3 loop reads CASGQGRQPQHF. For the CDR3, the DNA is TGTGCCAGCGGGCAGGGACGTCAGCCCCAGCATTTT.

This clonotype was counted many times. This rearrangement joins TRBV19 to TRBJ1-5; D is perhaps TRBD1 (6 bases). From germline, CDR1 is LNHDA and CDR2 SQIVND (reference sequence). Trimming stripped 4 bases from V and 6 bases from J, with 16 bases between. The CDR3 extends over 15 amino acids. The CDR3 here is CASSTTGGSFQPQHF. Written as DNA, the CDR3 is TGTGCCAGTAGTACAACTGGGGGCTCTTTTCAGCCCCAGCATTTT.

This chain links TRBV4-3 with TRBJ2-5; D may be TRBD2 (6 bases). There are 15 residues in the CDR3. Germline V gene lookup returns CDR1 LGHNA and CDR2 YSLEER. The ends were cut back, 0 bases at V and 1 base at J, with 9 bases in the middle. The DNA of the CDR3 is TGCGCCAGCAGCCAAGATATAGCGGTCCAAGAGACCCAGTACTTC. It specifies CASSQDIAVQETQYF.

V and J are TRBV19 and TRBJ2-2; 12 bases fit TRBD2. With 5 bases clipped from V and 4 bases from J, the junction kept 5 bases outside the gene matches. The germline CDR1 and CDR2 sequences are LNHDA and SQIVND (reference sequence). The CDR3 loop spans 16 amino acids. For the CDR3, the DNA is TGTGCCAGTAGTCGGACTAGCGGGGCGAGCACCGGGGAGCTGTTTTTT. This translates into CASSRTSGASTGELFF.

This clonotype was found many times. The chain joins TRBV9 to TRBJ2-7; weak D call: TRBD1 (5 bases). CDR1 is SGDLS, CDR2 YYNGEE, per germline. Trimming left V 0 bases short and J 3 bases short, with 13 bases between. There are 15 residues in the CDR3. This CDR3 reads CASSVEQDAIYEQYF. DNA of the CDR3: TGTGCCAGCAGCGTAGAACAGGATGCTATCTACGAGCAGTACTTC.

J is TRBJ2-7 and V is TRBV4-1; 8 bases agree with TRBD2. The germline V gene has CDR1 MGHRA and CDR2 YSYEKL. The V and J ends lost 4 bases and 9 bases, in that order; junction bases with no gene match: 5. The CDR3 loop spans 12 amino acids. The CDR3 DNA sequence: TGCGCCAGCAGCCTCATAGCGGGGATGCAGTACTTC. Translation: CASSLIAGMQYF.

The rearrangement joins TRBV29-1 to TRBJ2-3; 16 nucleotides match TRBD2. V was pared by 3 bases and J by 10 bases, with 7 bases of the junction left unmatched. CDR1 SQVTM and CDR2 ANQGSEA come from the germline V gene. The length of the CDR3 is 15 residues. CDR3 sequence reads: CSVDPGTSGGVAQYF. The CDR3 nucleotides are TGCAGCGTTGACCCCGGGACTAGCGGGGGGGTAGCGCAGTATTTT.

Concerning this clonotype: A read error is possible here, since a much larger clone lies one base away. The chain combines TRBV6-5 with TRBJ1-2; 8 bases map to TRBD1. The V segment lost 6 bases and the J segment 8 bases; nucleotides outside the gene matches: 8. The CDR3 contains 13 residues. The germline CDR1 and CDR2 sequences are MNHEY and SVGAGI. The CDR3 region has the DNA TGTGCCAGCAGGAACGACAGGGGAGACGGCTACACCTTC. It codes for CASRNDRGDGYTF.

J is TRBJ1-2 and V is TRBV20-1; no clear D gene. This CDR3 region has 13 residues. The germline gives CDR1 DFQATT, CDR2 SNEGSKA (reference sequence). V was pared by 0 bases and J by 6 bases, with 11 bases between. CDR3 protein: CSARDPGRNGYTF. Written as DNA, the CDR3 is TGCAGTGCTAGAGACCCGGGCCGGAATGGCTACACCTTC.

V usage is TRBV6-5 and J usage is TRBJ1-5; D uncertain. V lost 5 bases and J lost 1, with 12 bases in between. Germline lookup yields CDR1 MNHEY and CDR2 SVGAGI. The length of the CDR3 is 15 residues. CDR3 residues: CASSLGPWSNQPQHF. The CDR3 bases are TGTGCCAGCAGTCTGGGCCCTTGGAGCAATCAGCCCCAGCATTTT.

This chain links TRBV7-2 with TRBJ1-1; 9 nucleotides match TRBD1. Germline CDR1 SGHTA, CDR2 FQGNSA. The CDR3 is 12 amino acids. V trimming: 6 bases; J trimming: 11 bases; junction bases outside the gene matches: 7. The CDR3 DNA follows: TGTGCCAGCAGAGCACAGGGGGCGTGGGCTTTCTTT. Its translation: CASRAQGAWAFF. The whole variable domain, remainder taken from reference TRBV7-2 and TRBJ1-1, is GAGVSQSPSNKVTEKGKDVELRCDPISGHTALYWYRQSLGQGLEFLIYFQGNSAPDKSGLPSDRFSAERTGGSVSTLTIQRTQQEDSAVYLCASRAQGAWAFFGQGTRLTVV.

The rearrangement links TRBV7-9 to TRBJ2-6; D gene unclear. V gave up 8 bases and J gave up 2 bases, with 13 bases separating them. CDR1 SEHNR and CDR2 FQNEAQ come from the germline V gene (reference sequence). The CDR3 length is 15 residues. Here the CDR3 reads CASSWAPTGANVLTF. CDR3 sequence (DNA): TGTGCCAGCTCCTGGGCACCCACTGGGGCCAACGTCCTGACTTTC.

The J gene is TRBJ1-1, the V gene TRBV7-2; possible D gene TRBD1, 6 bases. Germline loops: CDR1 SGHTA, CDR2 FQGNSA. The CDR3 has 13 amino acids. V lost 6 bases, J lost 4 bases, and 12 bases lay in between. This chain's CDR3 is CASRLGGPTEAFF. CDR3 in DNA: TGTGCCAGCAGACTGGGGGGCCCCACTGAAGCTTTCTTT.

The chain is built from TRBV2 and TRBJ1-5; TRBD1 is a possible D gene (6 bases). The CDR3 runs 13 residues. The V gene's germline CDR1 is SNHLY and CDR2 FYNNEI. The V end lost 4 bases, the J end lost 4 bases, and 8 bases lay between the germline ends. CDR3 loop: CASSVGANQPQHF. CDR3 nucleotides: TGTGCCAGCAGTGTGGGGGCGAATCAGCCCCAGCATTTT. Combining the CDR3 with reference TRBV2 and TRBJ1-5 gives the whole variable domain EPEVTQTPSHQVTQMGQEVILRCVPISNHLYFYWYRQILGQKVEFLVSFYNNEISEKSEIFDDQFSVERPDGSNFTLKIRSTKLEDSAMYFCASSVGANQPQHFGDGTRLSIL.

This clonotype was found a few times. V gene TRBV7-2 combines with J gene TRBJ2-7; the D gene is possibly TRBD2 (5 bases). V lost 1 base and J 2 bases, leaving 12 bases between the germline ends. Germline CDR1 and CDR2: SGHTA and FQGNSA. The CDR3 covers 15 residues. CDR3 loop: CASSLVVGRPYEQYF. The CDR3 bases are TGTGCCAGCAGCTTAGTGGTAGGGAGACCCTACGAGCAGTACTTC.

The V gene is TRBV29-1, the J gene TRBJ1-6; possible D gene TRBD1, 6 bases. Trimming pared 8 bases from V and 10 bases from J, leaving 24 bases between. Germline V gene lookup returns CDR1 SQVTM and CDR2 ANQGSEA. The CDR3 is 15 residues long. The CDR3 region is CSFGVGRGSLSPLHF. The CDR3 nucleotides are TGCAGCTTCGGTGTGGGCAGGGGAAGTTTATCACCCCTCCACTTT.

As regards this clonotype: The CDR3 end shows no conserved phenylalanine or tryptophan, and so a read error is likely. The V and J genes are TRBV29-1 and TRBJ2-7; 9 bases align to TRBD1. This CDR3 has 13 amino acids. J was trimmed by 6 bases and V by 6 bases; bases with no gene match: 9. Germline V gene data show CDR1 as SQVTM and CDR2 as ANQGSEA. The CDR3 DNA reads as TGCAGCGTAAACCCGGGACAGGGCTCCGAGCAGTACCTC. Translation gives CSVNPGQGSEQYL.

J is TRBJ2-5 and V is TRBV7-9; D may be TRBD2 (5 bases). V was trimmed by 6 bases and J by 4 bases, leaving 21 bases between them. Germline assignment: CDR1 SEHNR and CDR2 FQNEAQ (reference sequence). The CDR3 runs to 16 residues. The CDR3 is CASSYSRARRLETQYF. The CDR3 DNA sequence: TGTGCCAGCAGTTACTCGAGGGCCCGCCGGTTAGAGACCCAGTACTTC.

On this clonotype itself: A read error may explain this, as a much larger clone is one base away. The chain recombines TRBV19 with TRBJ2-5; D is unclear. Germline V gene data show CDR1 as LNHDA and CDR2 as SQIVND (reference sequence). This CDR3 has 12 residues. The V end was cut by 5 bases, the J end by 5 bases, with 9 bases between. The CDR3 is CASSSLSETQYF. The CDR3 bases are TGTGCCAGTAGTTCCCTCTCGGAGACCCAGTACTTC.